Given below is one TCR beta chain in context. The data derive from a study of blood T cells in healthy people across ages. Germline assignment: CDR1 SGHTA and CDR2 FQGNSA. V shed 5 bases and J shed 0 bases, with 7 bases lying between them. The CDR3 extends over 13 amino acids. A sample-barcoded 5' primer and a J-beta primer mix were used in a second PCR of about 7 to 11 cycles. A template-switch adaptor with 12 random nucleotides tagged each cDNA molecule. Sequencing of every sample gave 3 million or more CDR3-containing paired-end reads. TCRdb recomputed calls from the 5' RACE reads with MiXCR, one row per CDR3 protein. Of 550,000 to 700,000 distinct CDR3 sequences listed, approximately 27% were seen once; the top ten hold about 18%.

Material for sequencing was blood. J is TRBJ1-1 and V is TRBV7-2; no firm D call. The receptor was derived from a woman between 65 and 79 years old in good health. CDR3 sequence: CASSVSMNTEAFF. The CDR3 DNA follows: TGTGCCAGCAGCGTCAGTATGAACACTGAAGCTTTCTTT.